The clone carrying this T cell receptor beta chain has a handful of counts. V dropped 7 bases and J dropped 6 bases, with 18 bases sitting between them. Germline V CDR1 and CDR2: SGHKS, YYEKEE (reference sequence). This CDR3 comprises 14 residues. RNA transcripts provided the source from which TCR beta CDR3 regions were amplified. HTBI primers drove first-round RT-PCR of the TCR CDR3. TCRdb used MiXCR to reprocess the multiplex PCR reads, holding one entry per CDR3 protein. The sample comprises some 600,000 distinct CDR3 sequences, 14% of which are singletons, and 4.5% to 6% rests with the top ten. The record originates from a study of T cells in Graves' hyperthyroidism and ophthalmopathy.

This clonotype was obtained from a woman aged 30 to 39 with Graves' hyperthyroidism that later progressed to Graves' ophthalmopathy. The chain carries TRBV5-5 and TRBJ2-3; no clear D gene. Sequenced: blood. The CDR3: CASRSTGSLDTQYF. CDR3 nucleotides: TGTGCCAGCCGCTCAACTGGGTCGTTGGATACGCAGTATTTT.